A single sample is the source of the 30 T cell receptor beta chains below, sequenced in a study of graft-versus-host responses after intestinal transplantation. These receptors' targets are unknown. Libraries were prepared by immunoSEQ multiplex PCR; TCRdb keeps only in-frame clonotypes and omits some of them. The sample yields nearly 95,000 clones, approximately 94% seen once. The source was unstimulated CD8+ T cells sorted from spleen or lymph node cells, collected before intestinal transplant. All receptors come from a human donor who received an intestinal transplant.

The chain has TRBV19 and TRBJ1-2, with D uncertain. The V gene lost 1 base and the J gene lost 4 bases, with 13 bases spanning the gap. The CDR3 consists of 15 residues. Germline V gene sequence: CDR1 LNHDA, CDR2 SQIVND (reference sequence). The CDR3 DNA is TGTGCCAGTAGTATAGTGGGCGCCCCCCTCTATGGCTACACCTTC. Amino acid sequence: CASSIVGAPLYGYTF. Full variable domain (remainder filled in from reference TRBV19 and TRBJ1-2): DGGITQSPKYLFRKEGQNVTLSCEQNLNHDAMYWYRQDPGQGLRLIYYSQIVNDFQKGDIAEGYSVSREKKESFPLTVTSAQKNPTAFYLCASSIVGAPLYGYTFGSGTRLTVV.

The chain is built from TRBV6-5 and TRBJ2-1; the D is unclear. The CDR3 runs to 15 residues. Germline CDR1 and CDR2: MNHEY and SVGAGI. The germline V and J ends were trimmed by 6 bases and 0 bases, with 12 bases remaining between them. The CDR3 region is CASSLDMSSYNEQFF. Written as DNA, the CDR3 is TGTGCCAGCAGCCTCGACATGTCCTCCTACAATGAGCAGTTCTTC.

The V gene is TRBV27, the J gene TRBJ1-5; D is perhaps TRBD1 (5 bases). The CDR3 is 13 residues long. Germline assignment: CDR1 MNHEY and CDR2 SMNVEV (reference sequence). V gave up 4 bases and J gave up 7 bases, with 11 bases separating them. DNA of the CDR3: TGTGCCAGCAGTTACCACAGGAGCCAGCCCCAGCATTTT. Residues: CASSYHRSQPQHF.

This chain joins TRBV9 and TRBJ1-1; tentatively, D is TRBD1 (6 bases). Per germline, CDR1 SGDLS and CDR2 YYNGEE. V was cut by 0 bases and J by 3 bases, with 12 bases left in between. CDR3 length equals 15 residues. CDR3 loop: CASSVGGGSYTEAFF. The DNA of the CDR3 is TGTGCCAGCAGCGTAGGTGGGGGCTCCTACACTGAAGCTTTCTTT.

This clone has only one observation. The V call is TRBV11-3, the J call TRBJ2-1; 8 bases align to TRBD1. V lost 6 bases to trimming and J lost 8 bases; unmatched junction nucleotides: 6. The CDR3 totals 13 residues. Germline CDR1 SGHNT, CDR2 YENEEA. The CDR3 region has the DNA TGTGCCAGCAGGCCCCAGGGGGCCTATGAGCAGTTCTTC. Its protein is CASRPQGAYEQFF. The complete variable domain, with remaining parts taken from reference TRBV11-3 and TRBJ2-1, reads EAGVVQSPRYKIIEKKQPVAFWCNPISGHNTLYWYLQNLGQGPELLIRYENEEAVDDSQLPKDRFSAERLKGVDSTLKIQPAELGDSAVYLCASRPQGAYEQFFGPGTRLTVL.

V usage is TRBV29-1 and J usage is TRBJ2-2; D not certain. The germline V gene encodes CDR1 SQVTM and CDR2 ANQGSEA. The CDR3 length is 11 residues. Trimming removed 7 bases at V and 4 bases at J, with 7 bases between. The CDR3 sequence: CSALFTGELFF. In DNA form, the CDR3 reads TGCAGCGCGTTATTCACCGGGGAGCTGTTTTTT.

This rearrangement joins TRBV4-3 to TRBJ2-1; TRBD2 agrees at 8 bases. Germline-derived CDR1 and CDR2 are LGHNA and YSLEER. The CDR3 is 16 amino acids. Trimming removed 0 bases from V and 3 bases from J; junction bases left unmatched: 4. The CDR3 loop reads CASSQDGGANYNEQFF. DNA of the CDR3: TGCGCCAGCAGCCAAGACGGGGGGGCCAACTACAATGAGCAGTTCTTC.

In regard to this clone: Within the sample, other DNA sequences also encode this same CDR3. In nucleotides, the CDR3 is TGTGCCAGTAGTATAGGCGGAAATTCACCCCTCCACTTT. This codes for CASSIGGNSPLHF. This chain connects TRBV19 to TRBJ1-6; the D is unclear. The CDR3 runs to 13 residues. The ends were cut back, 1 base at V and 7 bases at J, with 5 bases in the middle. Germline assignment: CDR1 LNHDA and CDR2 SQIVND (reference sequence).

The V call is TRBV9, the J call TRBJ1-3; weak D call: TRBD1 (6 bases). Germline CDR1 and CDR2: SGDLS and YYNGEE. V shed 5 bases and J shed 6 bases, with 15 bases lying between them. The CDR3 consists of 14 residues. As DNA, the CDR3 is TGTGCCAGCAGTGGCCAGGGGTCATTAAACACCATATATTTT. Its protein is CASSGQGSLNTIYF.

The chain employs TRBV4-3 and TRBJ2-7; perhaps TRBD1 as D (6 bases). Germline V gives CDR1 LGHNA, CDR2 YSLEER. This CDR3 is 16 amino acids long. V lost 0 bases and J lost 2, with 14 bases in between. The CDR3 protein is CASSQDMDRETYEQYF. CDR3 in DNA: TGCGCCAGCAGCCAAGATATGGACAGAGAAACCTACGAGCAGTACTTC.

The CDR3 loop reads CASSLGLAGGIQETQYF. The CDR3 DNA sequence: TGTGCCAGCAGCTTAGGACTAGCGGGGGGGATACAAGAGACCCAGTACTTC. The chain uses TRBV13 and TRBJ2-5, with TRBD2 identical over 13 bases. V was clipped by 0 bases and J by 2 bases; unmatched bases: 3. The CDR3 loop spans 17 amino acids. The germline CDR1 and CDR2 sequences are PRHDT and FYEKMQ (reference sequence).

The genes are TRBV4-2 and TRBJ2-7; TRBD2 aligns across 9 bases. Germline V gene lookup returns CDR1 LGHNA and CDR2 YNFKEQ. The J segment lost 0 bases and the V segment lost 3 bases, leaving 9 bases of the junction unmatched. This CDR3 comprises 17 residues. The CDR3 protein is CASSQGIAGASSYEQYF. The CDR3, as DNA: TGTGCCAGCAGCCAGGGGATAGCGGGGGCCAGCTCCTACGAGCAGTACTTC.

The chain is built from TRBV19 and TRBJ2-1; no clear D gene. Germline-derived CDR1 and CDR2 are LNHDA and SQIVND (reference sequence). The V gene lost 6 bases and the J gene lost 5 bases, with 8 bases spanning the gap. CDR3 size: 12 residues. The CDR3 nucleotides are TGTGCCAGTAGCCCCACGGACAATGAGCAGTTCTTC. It specifies CASSPTDNEQFF.

This chain joins TRBV7-2 and TRBJ2-5; D is unclear. V was trimmed by 2 bases and J by 3 bases, leaving 10 bases between them. Germline V CDR1 and CDR2: SGHTA, FQGNSA. The CDR3 contains 14 residues. CDR3 sequence reads: CASSLLAAEETQYF. In DNA, the CDR3 is TGTGCCAGCAGCTTACTGGCGGCGGAAGAGACCCAGTACTTC.

This clone has a single count. The chain employs TRBV9 and TRBJ2-1; TRBD2 matches at 8 bases. The CDR3 runs to 17 residues. With V trimmed by 3 bases and J by 5 bases, 13 bases remained unmatched. Germline CDR1 reads SGDLS; CDR2 reads YYNGEE. In DNA, the CDR3 is TGTGCCAGCAGCGCGGGAGGGAGTTTGTCCGGGGACAATGAGCAGTTCTTC. Residues: CASSAGGSLSGDNEQFF.

This clone has just one count. The V and J genes are TRBV29-1 and TRBJ2-7; tentative D call: TRBD2 (7 bases). V was trimmed by 5 bases and J by 0 bases, leaving 17 bases between them. Germline assignment: CDR1 SQVTM and CDR2 ANQGSEA. The CDR3 is made up of 15 amino acids. Here the CDR3 reads CSVFEGGASSYEQYF. CDR3 nucleotide sequence: TGCAGCGTTTTCGAGGGGGGGGCTAGCTCCTACGAGCAGTACTTC.

The genes are TRBV5-6 and TRBJ2-7; perhaps TRBD1 as D (6 bases). V shed 4 bases and J shed 2 bases, with 16 bases lying between them. CDR3 length: 15 residues. Germline V gene sequence: CDR1 SGHDT, CDR2 YYEEEE. The chain's CDR3 is CASSAYQDRAYEQYF. The DNA of the CDR3 is TGTGCCAGCAGCGCTTACCAGGACAGAGCCTACGAGCAGTACTTC.

The sample holds one count of this clone. V is TRBV19 and J is TRBJ1-3, with 7 positions matching TRBD1. After removal of 11 bases from V and 0 bases from J, the junction contained 10 bases not matched to a gene. The CDR3 contains 15 residues. Per germline, CDR1 LNHDA and CDR2 SQIVND (reference sequence). CDR3 residues: CAVIGTEISGNTIYF. In nucleotides, the CDR3 is TGTGCCGTGATCGGGACAGAAATCTCTGGAAACACCATATATTTT.

This chain connects TRBV5-6 to TRBJ2-7, with 9 bases aligning to TRBD1. CDR1 SGHDT and CDR2 YYEEEE come from the germline V gene. The length of the CDR3 is 17 residues. V lost 5 bases and J lost 0; bases outside the gene matches: 12. The CDR3 protein is CASSQARTGVISYEQYF. The CDR3 region has the DNA TGTGCCAGCAGTCAAGCTAGGACAGGGGTGATCTCCTACGAGCAGTACTTC.

This chain links TRBV27 with TRBJ2-7; TRBD2 matches at 11 bases. CDR1 is MNHEY and CDR2 is SMNVEV in the germline V gene (reference sequence). The CDR3 has 14 residues. The ends lost 8 bases at V and 4 bases at J; junction bases unmatched: 7. CDR3 in amino acids: CASATSGTLYEQYF. The CDR3, as DNA: TGTGCCAGCGCGACTAGCGGGACCCTTTACGAGCAGTACTTC.

The rearrangement links TRBV5-1 to TRBJ2-7, with a tentative D call TRBD1 (5 bases). The germline V gene encodes CDR1 SGHRS and CDR2 YFSETQ. This CDR3 region has 15 residues. V lost 3 bases, J lost 5 bases, and 18 bases lay in between. CDR3 DNA sequence: TGCGCCAGCAGCTACCTTTTTGGGCAGGGAAACGAGCAGTACTTC. It is translated as CASSYLFGQGNEQYF.

This sequence joins TRBV27 and TRBJ2-5; TRBD2 aligns across 10 bases. V was pared by 2 bases and J by 5 bases, with 8 bases of the junction left unmatched. CDR3 length: 16 amino acids. Germline assignment: CDR1 MNHEY and CDR2 SMNVEV (reference sequence). CDR3 sequence reads: CASSLRLAGEGETQYF. CDR3 in DNA: TGTGCCAGCAGTTTACGACTAGCGGGTGAGGGGGAGACCCAGTACTTC.

The sample holds one count of this clone. The rearrangement joins TRBV29-1 to TRBJ2-1; 8 bases map to TRBD2. The CDR3 is 13 amino acids. The junction had 11 bases not matched to a gene; V was cut back by 8 bases and J by 8 bases. Looked up from germline, CDR1 is SQVTM and CDR2 is ANQGSEA. The CDR3 bases are TGCAGCCTGCCGGGTAGCGGGGAATATGAGCAGTTCTTC. Residues: CSLPGSGEYEQFF.

CDR3 sequence (DNA): TGCGCCAGCAGCCCACAGGAACCTAATGAAAAACTGTTTTTT. Translation gives CASSPQEPNEKLFF. The rearrangement uses TRBV4-3 and TRBJ1-4, with D perhaps TRBD1 (5 bases). The CDR3 is 14 residues long. CDR1 and CDR2 from the germline V gene are LGHNA and YSLEER. With 4 bases removed from V and 3 bases from J, the gap between germline ends came to 9 bases.

V and J are TRBV4-1 and TRBJ2-3; D is unresolved. Trimming removed 3 bases at V and 0 bases at J, with 10 bases between. The CDR3 has 15 residues. Germline values: CDR1 MGHRA, CDR2 YSYEKL. CDR3 residues: CASSQGITSTDTQYF. Written as DNA, the CDR3 is TGCGCCAGCAGCCAGGGCATTACTAGCACAGATACGCAGTATTTT.

The chain joins TRBV4-3 to TRBJ2-2; TRBD1 might be the D (5 bases). In germline, CDR1 is LGHNA, CDR2 YSLEER. The CDR3 loop spans 15 amino acids. The V gene lost 3 bases and the J gene lost 3 bases, with 11 bases spanning the gap. CDR3 in amino acids: CASSQGRVDTGELFF. CDR3 coding DNA: TGCGCCAGCAGCCAGGGCAGGGTGGACACCGGGGAGCTGTTTTTT.

This chain uses TRBV5-6 with TRBJ1-1; D not certain. The length of the CDR3 is 13 residues. V was cut by 0 bases and J by 1 base, with 4 bases left in between. Germline V gene lookup returns CDR1 SGHDT and CDR2 YYEEEE. CDR3 amino acids: CASSLGGNTEAFF. The CDR3 DNA reads as TGTGCCAGCAGCTTGGGAGGGAACACTGAAGCTTTCTTT.

This chain connects TRBV30 to TRBJ1-2; TRBD1 matches at 9 bases. The germline V gene has CDR1 GTSNPN and CDR2 SVGIG (reference sequence). The CDR3 is made up of 12 amino acids. Germline trimming cut 3 bases from V and 5 bases from J; bases unmatched to any gene: 1. For the CDR3, the DNA is TGTGCCTGGAGCGGGACAGGGTATGGCTACACCTTC. This codes for CAWSGTGYGYTF.

V usage is TRBV27 and J usage is TRBJ2-7, with D maybe TRBD1 (6 bases). The CDR3 loop spans 15 amino acids. Germline V gene lookup returns CDR1 MNHEY and CDR2 SMNVEV (reference sequence). V lost 6 bases and J lost 4, with 19 bases in between. The CDR3 DNA is TGTGCCAGCAGCCCCGGACAGTATCCCAAATACGAGCAGTACTTC. It is translated as CASSPGQYPKYEQYF.

J is TRBJ2-7 and V is TRBV4-1, with 8 positions matching TRBD2. There are 13 residues in the CDR3. The trim removed 2 bases at V and 5 bases at J, leaving 2 bases unmatched. Germline CDR1 reads MGHRA; CDR2 reads YSYEKL. The CDR3 reads CASSQLAGHEQYF. In DNA form, the CDR3 reads TGCGCCAGCAGCCAACTAGCGGGCCACGAGCAGTACTTC.